These 14 T cell receptor beta chains share one sample of origin, sequenced in a study of a mutant IDH1 vaccine in newly diagnosed glioma. The time point here: baseline, week 1 (first vaccination visit). Treatment of the sample: pre-vaccination baseline after standard-of-care therapy. Repertoires were generated with immunoSEQ multiplex PCR, while TCRdb's copy carries only in-frame clones and drops some. The sample has about 33,000 clones; about 85% are singletons. The sequenced sample was PBMCs, obtained from a glioma patient treated with radiotherapy, temozolomide or both. The origin of the receptors is a middle-aged woman with glioma.

This chain uses TRBV30 with TRBJ1-4; D perhaps matches TRBD1 (5 bases). The CDR3 is made up of 14 amino acids. Germline V lookup: CDR1 GTSNPN, CDR2 SVGIG (reference sequence). The V and J ends lost 5 bases and 2 bases respectively, with 12 bases between them. The CDR3 region has the DNA TGTGCCTGGGGGGGACTTGGGACTAATGAAAAACTGTTTTTT. Amino acids: CAWGGLGTNEKLFF.

The DNA of the CDR3 is TGTGCCAGCAGTTACTCATCTGCGTCTGAGCAGTTCTTC. It yields the protein CASSYSSASEQFF. V gene TRBV6-5 combines with J gene TRBJ2-1, with D unresolved. CDR1 and CDR2 from the germline V gene are MNHEY and SVGAGI. The CDR3 runs 13 residues. Trimming removed 0 bases at V and 9 bases at J, with 9 bases between.

The J gene is TRBJ1-1, the V gene TRBV19; D unclear. Germline V gene lookup returns CDR1 LNHDA and CDR2 SQIVND (reference sequence). The CDR3 consists of 13 residues. V was shortened by 3 bases and J by 3 bases, with 8 bases between the two germline ends. CDR3 nucleotide sequence: TGTGCCAGTAGTATGCTGGGAGACACTGAAGCTTTCTTT. Translation gives CASSMLGDTEAFF.

The chain is built from TRBV27 and TRBJ2-1; the D gene is possibly TRBD2 (6 bases). V lost 5 bases, J lost 0 bases, and 17 bases lay in between. From germline, CDR1 is MNHEY and CDR2 SMNVEV (reference sequence). This CDR3 region has 17 residues. The CDR3 nucleotides read TGTGCCAGCAGTAGGTCCATTGCGGGGAGCTCCTACAATGAGCAGTTCTTC. Translation gives CASSRSIAGSSYNEQFF.

This sequence joins TRBV6-1 and TRBJ1-2, with D possibly being TRBD1 (6 bases). This CDR3 has 15 residues. The germline CDR1 and CDR2 sequences are MNHNS and SASEGT. The V and J ends lost 4 bases and 0 bases respectively, with 12 bases between them. CDR3 DNA sequence: TGTGCCAGCAGTGGTCGACAGGATACTAACTATGGCTACACCTTC. Amino acid sequence: CASSGRQDTNYGYTF.

J is TRBJ1-2 and V is TRBV19; TRBD1 matches 8 bases. V lost 4 bases to trimming and J lost 0 bases; unmatched junction nucleotides: 7. Germline V lookup: CDR1 LNHDA, CDR2 SQIVND (reference sequence). This CDR3 has 16 residues. The CDR3 sequence: CASSTSDRETNYGYTF. The CDR3 DNA is TGTGCCAGTAGTACATCGGACAGGGAGACTAACTATGGCTACACCTTC. The full variable domain, rest sourced from reference TRBV19 and TRBJ1-2, is DGGITQSPKYLFRKEGQNVTLSCEQNLNHDAMYWYRQDPGQGLRLIYYSQIVNDFQKGDIAEGYSVSREKKESFPLTVTSAQKNPTAFYLCASSTSDRETNYGYTFGSGTRLTVV.

The chain joins TRBV4-3 to TRBJ1-1; the match to TRBD1 covers 9 bases. Germline V gene sequence: CDR1 LGHNA, CDR2 YSLEER. There are 15 residues in the CDR3. Germline trimming cut 2 bases from V and 5 bases from J; bases unmatched to any gene: 6. The CDR3 DNA sequence: TGCGCCAGCAGCCAACTACAGGGGGCTGGGACTGAAGCTTTCTTT. Residues: CASSQLQGAGTEAFF.

CDR3 DNA: TGTGCCAGCAGTTACTCCGGACTAGCGGGGGGGCAGCAGTTCTTC. Encoded protein: CASSYSGLAGGQQFF. The rearrangement uses TRBV6-5 and TRBJ2-1, with 15 nucleotides matching TRBD2. J was trimmed by 11 bases and V by 0 bases; bases with no gene match: 2. The CDR3 sequence is 15 residues long. CDR1 and CDR2 (germline): MNHEY, SVGAGI.

This chain uses TRBV18 with TRBJ1-6, with 8 bases matching TRBD1. Germline CDR1 KGHSH, CDR2 LQKENI. This CDR3 has 14 amino acids. The J segment lost 8 bases and the V segment lost 2 bases, leaving 2 bases of the junction unmatched. The CDR3 loop is CASSPGQGDSPLHF. The CDR3 DNA sequence: TGTGCCAGCTCACCAGGACAGGGAGATTCACCCCTCCACTTT.

The chain uses TRBV2 and TRBJ2-1; 11 bases line up with TRBD2. Germline V gene lookup returns CDR1 SNHLY and CDR2 FYNNEI. Trimming removed 4 bases from V and 7 bases from J; junction bases left unmatched: 3. The CDR3 consists of 14 residues. CDR3 loop: CASSGRLAGNEQFF. The DNA for the CDR3 is TGTGCCAGCAGTGGTCGACTAGCGGGGAATGAGCAGTTCTTC. Looking up the rest from reference TRBV2 and TRBJ2-1 gives the full variable domain: EPEVTQTPSHQVTQMGQEVILRCVPISNHLYFYWYRQILGQKVEFLVSFYNNEISEKSEIFDDQFSVERPDGSNFTLKIRSTKLEDSAMYFCASSGRLAGNEQFFGPGTRLTVL.

This chain links TRBV7-8 with TRBJ1-2; 7 bases are shared with TRBD1. Germline values: CDR1 SGHVS, CDR2 FQNEAQ. The CDR3 consists of 15 residues. V was clipped by 0 bases and J by 4 bases; unmatched bases: 5. The CDR3 nucleotides read TGTGCCAGCAGCTTAGCCTCAGGGGGACTCTATGGCTACACCTTC. This encodes CASSLASGGLYGYTF.

The chain has TRBV4-1 and TRBJ1-5; D not resolved. The CDR3 has 18 residues. V lost 1 base and J lost 2, with 18 bases in between. Germline CDR1 is MGHRA and CDR2 is YSYEKL. CDR3 sequence reads: CASSQVRLIRGGNQPQHF. As DNA, the CDR3 is TGCGCCAGCAGCCAAGTTAGGCTCATCCGTGGGGGCAATCAGCCCCAGCATTTT.

The CDR3 nucleotides read TGCGCCAGCAGCTTGGGGAACAGGGTCGAAGGCTACGAGCAGTACTTC. This codes for CASSLGNRVEGYEQYF. This chain links TRBV5-1 with TRBJ2-7; possibly TRBD1 for D (6 bases). The CDR3 has 16 amino acids. Germline CDR1 is SGHRS and CDR2 is YFSETQ. Trimming removed 0 bases at V and 3 bases at J, with 16 bases between.

The V and J genes are TRBV5-1 and TRBJ2-7, with D possibly matching TRBD2 (5 bases). This CDR3 spans 14 amino acids. Germline assignment: CDR1 SGHRS and CDR2 YFSETQ. Trimming pared 0 bases from V and 4 bases from J, leaving 11 bases between. This chain's CDR3 is CASSLGGLYYEQYF. The CDR3 nucleotides read TGCGCCAGCAGCTTGGGAGGGTTGTATTACGAGCAGTACTTC.